The 25 T cell receptor beta chains listed next were all sequenced from one sample in a study of PD-L1 blockade in urothelial cancer. Using immunoSEQ multiplex PCR, the repertoire was profiled, and TCRdb retains in-frame clones only, with some absent. The sample shows about 45,000 clones, approximately 90% of them seen only once. This material consisted of PBMCs, taken around atezolizumab (anti-PD-L1) treatment. All receptors derive from an elderly man with urothelial cancer.

The rearrangement links TRBV5-1 to TRBJ1-4, with TRBD1 matching over 7 bases. With 4 bases clipped from V and 8 bases from J, the junction kept 8 bases outside the gene matches. This CDR3 spans 14 amino acids. CDR1 SGHRS and CDR2 YFSETQ come from the germline V gene. The CDR3 reads CASSPEGAREKLFF. The CDR3 nucleotides read TGCGCCAGCAGCCCGGAGGGGGCTAGGGAAAAACTGTTTTTT.

This clone turned up a few times. J is TRBJ2-7 and V is TRBV2; tentatively, D is TRBD2 (6 bases). Deletions cut 3 bases from V and 3 bases from J, with 15 bases between. CDR1 and CDR2 from the germline V gene are SNHLY and FYNNEI. CDR3 length equals 15 residues. This CDR3 is CASSEGAGSDYEQYF. Written as DNA, the CDR3 is TGTGCCAGCAGTGAGGGAGCGGGCAGTGACTACGAGCAGTACTTC.

The V and J genes are TRBV5-6 and TRBJ2-3; a weak D match, TRBD2 (5 bases). CDR1 and CDR2 from the germline V gene are SGHDT and YYEEEE. CDR3 length: 16 residues. Trimming removed 5 bases from V and 3 bases from J, with 19 bases in between. DNA for the CDR3: TGTGCCAGCAGTACCTTCGGGGAAGGTTGGACAGATACGCAGTATTTT. This encodes CASSTFGEGWTDTQYF.

The rearrangement uses TRBV5-6 and TRBJ2-3, with 8 bases identical to TRBD1. V gave up 6 bases and J gave up 3 bases; unmatched junction bases: 9. The CDR3 is 15 residues long. CDR1 and CDR2 (germline): SGHDT, YYEEEE. The CDR3 nucleotides are TGTGCCAGCACCCGCCCCGGGGACAGGACAGATACGCAGTATTTT. Translated: CASTRPGDRTDTQYF.

Only one count was recorded for this clone. The gene calls are TRBV7-8 and TRBJ1-2, with D possibly TRBD1 on 6 matching bases. The CDR3 totals 13 residues. CDR1 and CDR2 from the germline V gene are SGHVS and FQNEAQ. The V gene lost 5 bases and the J gene lost 2 bases, with 9 bases spanning the gap. The CDR3, as DNA: TGTGCCAGCAGCCCGGACAGAAACTATGGCTACACCTTC. Translated, it gives CASSPDRNYGYTF.

This clone appeared once. The CDR3 sequence: CATARKLAGELFF. CDR3 bases: TGTGCCACCGCTAGGAAGTTGGCTGGGGAGCTGTTTTTT. This chain uses TRBV15 with TRBJ2-2, with unresolved D. V shed 8 bases and J shed 8 bases, with 15 bases lying between them. Germline V lookup: CDR1 LNHNV, CDR2 YYDKDF (reference sequence). The CDR3 has 13 amino acids. The variable domain in full, with the rest retrieved from reference TRBV15 and TRBJ2-2, is DAMVIQNPRYQVTQFGKPVTLSCSQTLNHNVMYWYQQKSSQAPKLLFHYYDKDFNNEADTPDNFQSRRPNTSFCFLDIRSPGLGDTAMYLCATARKLAGELFFGEGSRLTVL.

The rearrangement uses TRBV11-2 and TRBJ2-3; D is uncertain. CDR1 SGHAT and CDR2 FQNNGV come from the germline V gene. The length of the CDR3 is 14 residues. V was clipped by 1 base and J by 6 bases, with 11 bases between them. CDR3 coding DNA: TGTGCCAGCAGCTTAGCTAGAGTGAGGGATACGCAGTATTTT. Protein: CASSLARVRDTQYF.

This chain connects TRBV5-6 to TRBJ1-5; possibly TRBD1 for D (5 bases). The CDR3 has 16 residues. Germline CDR1 SGHDT, CDR2 YYEEEE. V lost 0 bases to trimming and J lost 5 bases, with 15 bases between them. The CDR3 spells CASSLGSRRGDQPQHF. The CDR3 region has the DNA TGTGCCAGCAGCTTGGGGTCTAGGAGGGGCGATCAGCCCCAGCATTTT. The full variable domain, its missing parts supplied by reference TRBV5-6 and TRBJ1-5, is DAGVTQSPTHLIKTRGQQVTLRCSPKSGHDTVSWYQQALGQGPQFIFQYYEEEERQRGNFPDRFSGHQFPNYSSELNVNALLLGDSALYLCASSLGSRRGDQPQHFGDGTRLSIL.

The chain recombines TRBV15 with TRBJ2-2; maybe TRBD2 (5 bases). Trimming took 3 bases from V and 2 from J, leaving 10 bases between them. Germline V gene data show CDR1 as LNHNV and CDR2 as YYDKDF (reference sequence). This CDR3 is built from 15 residues. The CDR3 DNA reads as TGTGCCACCAGCAGGAGGACTGGCAACACCGGGGAGCTGTTTTTT. It is translated as CATSRRTGNTGELFF.

J is TRBJ2-5 and V is TRBV10-3; TRBD1 agrees at 9 bases. Germline assignment: CDR1 ENHRY and CDR2 SYGVKD. CDR3 size: 15 residues. The V and J ends lost 4 bases and 0 bases, in that order; junction bases with no gene match: 3. In DNA, the CDR3 is TGTGCCATCAGTGTAGGGGACAGGGACCAAGAGACCCAGTACTTC. Translating gives CAISVGDRDQETQYF.

The V gene is TRBV6-5, the J gene TRBJ2-7; the match to TRBD2 covers 8 bases. The CDR3 spans 15 residues. Germline CDR1 reads MNHEY; CDR2 reads SVGAGI. V shed 0 bases, J shed 1 base, and the junction held 2 bases outside the gene matches. The CDR3 region has the DNA TGTGCCAGCAGTTACTCGGGCGGGAGGTCCTACGAGCAGTACTTC. Protein product: CASSYSGGRSYEQYF.

The chain is built from TRBV28 and TRBJ2-1, with 7 nucleotides matching TRBD1. This CDR3 has 17 residues. Per germline, CDR1 MDHEN and CDR2 SYDVKM. Trimming took 4 bases from V and 3 from J; bases not matched to a gene: 12. CDR3 residues: CASSSDKGGQNYNEQFF. CDR3 DNA sequence: TGTGCCAGCAGTTCGGACAAAGGGGGACAGAACTACAATGAGCAGTTCTTC.

The V call is TRBV30, the J call TRBJ1-4; 7 bases are a match to TRBD1. CDR3 size: 15 residues. The V gene end was trimmed by 8 bases and the J gene end by 4 bases; junction bases not matched to a gene: 13. The germline gives CDR1 GTSNPN, CDR2 SVGIG (reference sequence). CDR3 DNA sequence: TGTGCCGGTAATAACATGGACAGGAATAATGAAAAACTGTTTTTT. It specifies CAGNNMDRNNEKLFF.

In this sample, this clone turned up once. The V and J genes are TRBV5-1 and TRBJ2-3, with no clear D. The V end lost 4 bases, the J end lost 1 base, and 10 bases lay between the germline ends. Germline V lookup: CDR1 SGHRS, CDR2 YFSETQ. This CDR3 spans 14 amino acids. The CDR3 region has the DNA TGCGCCAGCAGCCCATATTCGGGCACAGATACGCAGTATTTT. This codes for CASSPYSGTDTQYF.

The gene calls are TRBV11-2 and TRBJ2-5, with 9 bases aligning to TRBD1. The V segment lost 3 bases and the J segment 4 bases; nucleotides outside the gene matches: 12. Germline V CDR1 and CDR2: SGHAT, FQNNGV. The length of the CDR3 is 17 residues. The CDR3 is CASSFLQPGQGGETQYF. CDR3 DNA: TGTGCCAGCAGCTTTCTACAACCGGGACAGGGAGGAGAGACCCAGTACTTC. Filled out from reference TRBV11-2 and TRBJ2-5, the complete variable domain reads EAGVAQSPRYKIIEKRQSVAFWCNPISGHATLYWYQQILGQGPKLLIQFQNNGVVDDSQLPKDRFSAERLKGVDSTLKIQPAKLEDSAVYLCASSFLQPGQGGETQYFGPGTRLLVL.

This clone has only a few counts. This chain's CDR3 is CASSGEANYGYTF. DNA of the CDR3: TGTGCCAGCTCCGGAGAGGCCAACTATGGCTACACCTTC. The rearrangement joins TRBV18 to TRBJ1-2; D gene uncertain. This CDR3 has 13 residues. CDR1 is KGHSH, CDR2 LQKENI, per germline. V lost 6 bases, J lost 2 bases, and 10 bases lay in between.

This chain connects TRBV28 to TRBJ2-7; D remains ambiguous. CDR3 length: 12 amino acids. Germline CDR1 reads MDHEN; CDR2 reads SYDVKM. The V end lost 2 bases, the J end lost 2 bases, and 4 bases lay between the germline ends. Here the CDR3 reads CASSLTTYEQYF. Written as DNA, the CDR3 is TGTGCCAGCAGTTTAACAACCTACGAGCAGTACTTC.

This chain joins TRBV19 and TRBJ2-2, with D possibly being TRBD2 (6 bases). V gave up 4 bases and J gave up 8 bases, with 17 bases separating them. Germline V lookup: CDR1 LNHDA, CDR2 SQIVND (reference sequence). The CDR3 consists of 15 residues. The CDR3 region is CASSTGLLGGGELFF. CDR3 sequence (DNA): TGTGCCAGTAGTACGGGACTGCTGGGCGGGGGGGAGCTGTTTTTT.

The chain employs TRBV4-3 and TRBJ2-2; 8 bases map to TRBD1. Trimming took 6 bases from V and 7 from J; bases not matched to a gene: 7. The CDR3 extends over 14 amino acids. Germline V gives CDR1 LGHNA, CDR2 YSLEER. The DNA of the CDR3 is TGCGCCAGCAGGGCACAGGGGGGAGACGGGGAGCTGTTTTTT. It encodes CASRAQGGDGELFF.

The count of this clone is one. This chain joins TRBV18 and TRBJ1-1; D not certain. Trimming removed 5 bases from V and 2 bases from J, with 6 bases in between. Looked up from germline, CDR1 is KGHSH and CDR2 is LQKENI. The CDR3 totals 12 residues. The DNA for the CDR3 is TGTGCCAGCTCAAATATCAACACTGAAGCTTTCTTT. The encoded protein is CASSNINTEAFF.

The rearrangement links TRBV5-1 to TRBJ2-5, with a tentative D call TRBD2 (7 bases). The CDR3 has 14 residues. Germline CDR1 SGHRS, CDR2 YFSETQ. Between the trimmed V and J ends, which lost 0 bases and 4 bases, there was a span of 10 bases. CDR3: CASSLEGGGETQYF. DNA of the CDR3: TGCGCCAGCAGCTTGGAGGGGGGGGGAGAGACCCAGTACTTC.

V is TRBV6-5 and J is TRBJ1-4; D may be TRBD1 (5 bases). The germline V gene has CDR1 MNHEY and CDR2 SVGAGI. V was shortened by 7 bases and J by 11 bases, with 20 bases between the two germline ends. This CDR3 is built from 14 residues. CDR3 DNA: TGTGCCAGCACCACAGGACAAACGAGTGGTAAACTGTTTTTT. Translating it yields CASTTGQTSGKLFF.

CDR3 nucleotides: TGTGCCAGCAAGACGGGGGGGGCCAACGTCCTGACTTTC. Protein product: CASKTGGANVLTF. J is TRBJ2-6 and V is TRBV27, with D possibly being TRBD2 (5 bases). Trimming removed 7 bases from V and 4 bases from J, with 8 bases in between. The germline gives CDR1 MNHEY, CDR2 SMNVEV (reference sequence). The CDR3 has 13 residues.

The CDR3 nucleotides are TGTGCCAGTAGTATAGGCCCATCTGGCACAGGGACTAACTATGGCTACACCTTC. Protein: CASSIGPSGTGTNYGYTF. The J gene is TRBJ1-2, the V gene TRBV19; D might be TRBD1 (6 bases). Germline V gives CDR1 LNHDA, CDR2 SQIVND (reference sequence). V lost 1 base, J lost 0 bases, and 18 bases lay in between. The CDR3 extends over 18 amino acids.

The CDR3 loop reads CSAIQGSSGANVLTF. The CDR3 DNA reads TGCAGCGCTATACAGGGCTCGTCTGGGGCCAACGTCCTGACTTTC. This rearrangement joins TRBV29-1 to TRBJ2-6; D may be TRBD1 (6 bases). Trimming took off 7 bases at V and 1 base at J, with 14 bases between the two ends. In germline, CDR1 is SQVTM, CDR2 ANQGSEA. The CDR3 sequence is 15 residues long.